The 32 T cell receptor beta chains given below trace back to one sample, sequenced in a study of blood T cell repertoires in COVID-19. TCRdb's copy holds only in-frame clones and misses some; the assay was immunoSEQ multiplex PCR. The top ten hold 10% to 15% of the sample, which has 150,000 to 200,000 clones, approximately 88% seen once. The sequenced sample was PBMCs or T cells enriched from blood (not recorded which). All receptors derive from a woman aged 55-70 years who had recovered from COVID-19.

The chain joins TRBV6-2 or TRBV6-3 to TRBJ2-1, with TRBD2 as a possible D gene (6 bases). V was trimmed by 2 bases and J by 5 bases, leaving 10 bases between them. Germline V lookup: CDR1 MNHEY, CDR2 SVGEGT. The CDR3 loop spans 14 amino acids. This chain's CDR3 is CASSYPDYNNEQFF. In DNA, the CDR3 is TGTGCCAGCAGTTACCCGGACTATAACAATGAGCAGTTCTTC.

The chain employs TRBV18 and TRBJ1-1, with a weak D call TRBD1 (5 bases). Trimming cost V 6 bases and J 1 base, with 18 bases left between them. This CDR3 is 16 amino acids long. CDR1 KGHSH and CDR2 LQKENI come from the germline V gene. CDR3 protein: CASSPPGGMRNTEAFF. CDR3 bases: TGTGCCAGCTCGCCCCCGGGGGGGATGAGGAACACTGAAGCTTTCTTT.

The CDR3 DNA reads as TGTGCCAGCAGCTCCGGGATCCCCTACGAGCAGTACTTC. Its translation: CASSSGIPYEQYF. The chain uses TRBV3-1 (or the pseudogene TRBV3-2) and TRBJ2-7, with a possible D match to TRBD2 (5 bases). The CDR3 sequence is 13 residues long. V was clipped by 5 bases and J by 2 bases, with 10 bases between them. CDR1 and CDR2 from the germline V gene are LGHDT and YNNKEL (reference sequence).

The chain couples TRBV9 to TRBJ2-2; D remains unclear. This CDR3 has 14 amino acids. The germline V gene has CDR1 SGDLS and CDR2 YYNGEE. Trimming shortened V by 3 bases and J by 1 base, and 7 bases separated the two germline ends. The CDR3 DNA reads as TGTGCCAGCAGCGCCCGACAGAACACCGGGGAGCTGTTTTTT. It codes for CASSARQNTGELFF. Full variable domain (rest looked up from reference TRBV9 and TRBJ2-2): DSGVTQTPKHLITATGQRVTLRCSPRSGDLSVYWYQQSLDQGLQFLIQYYNGEERAKGNILERFSAQQFPDLHSELNLSSLELGDSALYFCASSARQNTGELFFGEGSRLTVL.

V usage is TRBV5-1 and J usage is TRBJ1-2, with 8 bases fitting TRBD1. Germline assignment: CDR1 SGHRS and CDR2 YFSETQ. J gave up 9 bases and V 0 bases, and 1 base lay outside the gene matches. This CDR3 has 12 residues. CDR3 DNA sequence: TGCGCCAGCAGCTTGGGACAGGGGAGCTACACCTTC. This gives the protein CASSLGQGSYTF.

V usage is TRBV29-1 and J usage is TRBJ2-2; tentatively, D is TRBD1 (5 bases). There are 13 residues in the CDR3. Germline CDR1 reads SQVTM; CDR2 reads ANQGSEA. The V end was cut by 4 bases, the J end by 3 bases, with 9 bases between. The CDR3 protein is CSVVGRDTGELFF. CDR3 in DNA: TGCAGCGTTGTCGGCAGGGACACCGGGGAGCTGTTTTTT.

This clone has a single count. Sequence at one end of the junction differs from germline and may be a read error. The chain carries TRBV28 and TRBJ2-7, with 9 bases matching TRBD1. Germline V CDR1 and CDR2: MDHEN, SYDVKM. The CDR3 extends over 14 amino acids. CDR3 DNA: TGTGCCAGCAGTGGGGGACAGGGATCCTCCGAGCAGTACTTC. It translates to CASSGGQGSSEQYF. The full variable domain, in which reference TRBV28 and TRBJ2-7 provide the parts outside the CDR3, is DVKVTQSSRYLVKRTGEKVFLECVQDMDHENMFWYRQDPGLGLRLIYFSYDVKMKEKGDIPEGYSVSREKKERFSLILESASTNQTSMYLCASSGGQGSSEQYFGPGTRLTVT.

CDR3 residues: CASSLDRGGTDTQYF. CDR3 sequence (DNA): TGTGCCAGCAGCTTGGACAGGGGCGGCACAGATACGCAGTATTTT. This rearrangement joins TRBV5-4 to TRBJ2-3; 7 bases fit TRBD1. The CDR3 has 15 amino acids. Looked up from germline, CDR1 is SGHNT and CDR2 is YYREEE (reference sequence). The trim removed 0 bases at V and 1 base at J, leaving 2 bases unmatched.

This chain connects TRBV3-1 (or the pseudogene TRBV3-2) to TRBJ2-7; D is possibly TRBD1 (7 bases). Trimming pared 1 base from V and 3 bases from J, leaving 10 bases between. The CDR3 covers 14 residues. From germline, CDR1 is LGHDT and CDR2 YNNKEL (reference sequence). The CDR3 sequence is CASSQARGVYEQYF. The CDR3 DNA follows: TGTGCCAGCAGCCAAGCCAGGGGGGTCTACGAGCAGTACTTC.

In DNA, the CDR3 is TGTGCCAGCAGTGGACTAGGAAACCACTACACCTTC. This translates into CASSGLGNHYTF. V usage is TRBV2 and J usage is TRBJ1-2; no firm D call. CDR3 length: 12 amino acids. Trimming stripped 4 bases from V and 10 bases from J, with 13 bases between. Germline lookup yields CDR1 SNHLY and CDR2 FYNNEI. Full variable domain (rest looked up from reference TRBV2 and TRBJ1-2): EPEVTQTPSHQVTQMGQEVILRCVPISNHLYFYWYRQILGQKVEFLVSFYNNEISEKSEIFDDQFSVERPDGSNFTLKIRSTKLEDSAMYFCASSGLGNHYTFGSGTRLTVV.

Written as DNA, the CDR3 is TGCGCCAGCAGCTTGGGTACTAGCATTTCGTCAGATACGCAGTATTTT. This encodes CASSLGTSISSDTQYF. The gene calls are TRBV5-1 and TRBJ2-3, with a weak D call TRBD2 (6 bases). The CDR3 runs to 16 residues. In germline, CDR1 is SGHRS, CDR2 YFSETQ. Trimming stripped 0 bases from V and 4 bases from J, with 15 bases between.

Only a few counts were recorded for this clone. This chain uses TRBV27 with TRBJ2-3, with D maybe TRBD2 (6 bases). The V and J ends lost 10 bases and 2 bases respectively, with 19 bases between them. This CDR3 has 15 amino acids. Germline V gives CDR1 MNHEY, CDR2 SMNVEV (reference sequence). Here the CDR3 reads CATPPGLHPTDTQYF. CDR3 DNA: TGTGCCACCCCCCCGGGACTTCATCCCACAGATACGCAGTATTTT.

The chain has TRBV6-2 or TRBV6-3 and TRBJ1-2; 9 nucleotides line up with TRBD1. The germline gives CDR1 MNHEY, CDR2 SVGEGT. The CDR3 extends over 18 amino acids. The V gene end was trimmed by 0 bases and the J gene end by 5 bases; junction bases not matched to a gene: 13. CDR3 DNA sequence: TGTGCCAGCAGTTACTCGTTCTTCAGGGGACAGGGCTCTTATGGCTACACCTTC. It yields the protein CASSYSFFRGQGSYGYTF.

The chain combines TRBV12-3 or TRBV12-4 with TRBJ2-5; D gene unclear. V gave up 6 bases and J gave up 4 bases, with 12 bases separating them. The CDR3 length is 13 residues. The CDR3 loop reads CASSLNRRETQYF. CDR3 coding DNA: TGTGCCAGCAGCCTCAATAGGAGAGAGACCCAGTACTTC.

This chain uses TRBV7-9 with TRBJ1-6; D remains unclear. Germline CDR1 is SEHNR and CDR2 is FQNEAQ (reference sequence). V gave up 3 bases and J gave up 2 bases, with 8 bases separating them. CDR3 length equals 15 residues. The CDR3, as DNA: TGTGCCAGCAGCTTCGGGGATGCCTATAATTCACCCCTCCACTTT. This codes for CASSFGDAYNSPLHF.

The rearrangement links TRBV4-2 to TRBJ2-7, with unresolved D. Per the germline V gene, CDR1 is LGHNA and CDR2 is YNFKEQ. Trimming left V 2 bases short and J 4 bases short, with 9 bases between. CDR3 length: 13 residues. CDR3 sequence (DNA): TGTGCCAGCAGCCAAAGAGTCGATTACGAGCAGTACTTC. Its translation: CASSQRVDYEQYF.

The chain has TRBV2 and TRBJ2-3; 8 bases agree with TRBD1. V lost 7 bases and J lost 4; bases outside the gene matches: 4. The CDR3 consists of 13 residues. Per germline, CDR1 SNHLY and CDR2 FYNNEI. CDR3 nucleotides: TGTGCCAGCATTCGACAGGGGTCAGATACGCAGTATTTT. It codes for CASIRQGSDTQYF.

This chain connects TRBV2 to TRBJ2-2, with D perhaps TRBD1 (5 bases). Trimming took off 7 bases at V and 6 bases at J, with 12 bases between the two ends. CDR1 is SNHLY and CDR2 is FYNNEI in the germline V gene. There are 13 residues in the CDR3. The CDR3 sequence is CASKTDHAGELFF. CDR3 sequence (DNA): TGTGCCAGCAAGACAGACCATGCCGGGGAGCTGTTTTTT.

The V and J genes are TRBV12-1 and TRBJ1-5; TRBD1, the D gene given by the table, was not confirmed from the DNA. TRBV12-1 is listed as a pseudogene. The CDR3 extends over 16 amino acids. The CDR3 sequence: CASSLERPGNSQPQHF. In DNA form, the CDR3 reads TGTGCCAGCAGCCTTGAACGGCCAGGGAACAGTCAGCCCCAGCATTTT.

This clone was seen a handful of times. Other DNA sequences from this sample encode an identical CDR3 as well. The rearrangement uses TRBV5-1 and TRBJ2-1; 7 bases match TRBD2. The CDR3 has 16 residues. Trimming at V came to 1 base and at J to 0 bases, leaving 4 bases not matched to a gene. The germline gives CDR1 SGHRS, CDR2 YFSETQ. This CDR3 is CASSLLGGSSYNEQFF. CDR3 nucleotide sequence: TGCGCCAGCAGCTTGCTCGGCGGGAGCTCCTACAATGAGCAGTTCTTC.

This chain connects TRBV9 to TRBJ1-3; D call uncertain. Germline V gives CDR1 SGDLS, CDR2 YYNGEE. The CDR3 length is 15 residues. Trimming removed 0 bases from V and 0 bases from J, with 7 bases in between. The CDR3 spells CASSVGISSGNTIYF. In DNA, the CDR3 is TGTGCCAGCAGCGTAGGAATTAGCTCTGGAAACACCATATATTTT.

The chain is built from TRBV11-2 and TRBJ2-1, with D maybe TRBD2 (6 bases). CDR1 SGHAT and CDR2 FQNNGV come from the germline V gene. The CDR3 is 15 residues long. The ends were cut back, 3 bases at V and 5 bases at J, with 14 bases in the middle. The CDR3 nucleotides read TGTGCCAGCAGCTTCCCGGGAGTTAGGAACAATGAGCAGTTCTTC. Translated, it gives CASSFPGVRNNEQFF.

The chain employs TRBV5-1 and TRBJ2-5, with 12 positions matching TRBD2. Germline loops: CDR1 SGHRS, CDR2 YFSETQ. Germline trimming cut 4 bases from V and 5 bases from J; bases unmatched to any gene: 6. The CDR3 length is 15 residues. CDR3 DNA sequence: TGCGCCAGCAGCCAGACTAGCGGGGGTAGGGAGACCCAGTACTTC. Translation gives CASSQTSGGRETQYF.

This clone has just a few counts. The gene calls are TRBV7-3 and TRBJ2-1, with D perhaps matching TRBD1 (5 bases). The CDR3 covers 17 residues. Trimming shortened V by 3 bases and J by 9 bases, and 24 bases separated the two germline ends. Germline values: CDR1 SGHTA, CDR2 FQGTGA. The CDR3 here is CASSFNPQQGMVGEQFF. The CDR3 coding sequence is TGTGCCAGCAGCTTTAACCCACAGCAGGGTATGGTCGGTGAGCAGTTCTTC.

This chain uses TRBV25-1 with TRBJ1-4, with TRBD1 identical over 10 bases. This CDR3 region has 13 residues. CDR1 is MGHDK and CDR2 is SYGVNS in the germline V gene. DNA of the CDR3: TGTGCAGCAGCCGGGACAGGGGCTGAAAAACTGTTTTTT. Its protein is CAAAGTGAEKLFF.

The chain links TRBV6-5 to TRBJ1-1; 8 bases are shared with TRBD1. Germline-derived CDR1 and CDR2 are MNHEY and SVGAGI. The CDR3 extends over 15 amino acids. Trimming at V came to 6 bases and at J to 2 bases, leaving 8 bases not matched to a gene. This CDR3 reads CASRNVGQGNTEAFF. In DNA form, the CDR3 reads TGTGCCAGCAGGAATGTCGGACAGGGAAACACTGAAGCTTTCTTT.

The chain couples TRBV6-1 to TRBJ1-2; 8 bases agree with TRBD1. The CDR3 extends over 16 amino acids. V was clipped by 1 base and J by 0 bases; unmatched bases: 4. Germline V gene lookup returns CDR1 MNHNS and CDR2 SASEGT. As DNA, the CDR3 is TGTGCCAGCAGTGAAGGGGGACAGGTCCCTAACTATGGCTACACCTTC. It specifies CASSEGGQVPNYGYTF.

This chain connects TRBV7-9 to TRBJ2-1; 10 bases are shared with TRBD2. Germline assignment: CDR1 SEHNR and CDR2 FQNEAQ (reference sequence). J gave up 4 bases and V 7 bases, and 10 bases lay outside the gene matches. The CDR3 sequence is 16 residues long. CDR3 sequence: CASTRGVAGGYNEQFF. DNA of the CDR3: TGTGCCAGCACCCGTGGGGTAGCGGGAGGTTACAATGAGCAGTTCTTC.

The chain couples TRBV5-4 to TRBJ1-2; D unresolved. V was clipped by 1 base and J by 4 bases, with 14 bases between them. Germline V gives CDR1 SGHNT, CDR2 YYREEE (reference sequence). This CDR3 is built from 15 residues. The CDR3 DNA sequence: TGTGCCAGCAGCTTGAACCAGGCCGTCGGCTATGGCTACACCTTC. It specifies CASSLNQAVGYGYTF. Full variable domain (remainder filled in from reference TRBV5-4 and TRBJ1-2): ETGVTQSPTHLIKTRGQQVTLRCSSQSGHNTVSWYQQALGQGPQFIFQYYREEENGRGNFPPRFSGLQFPNYSSELNVNALELDDSALYLCASSLNQAVGYGYTFGSGTRLTVV.

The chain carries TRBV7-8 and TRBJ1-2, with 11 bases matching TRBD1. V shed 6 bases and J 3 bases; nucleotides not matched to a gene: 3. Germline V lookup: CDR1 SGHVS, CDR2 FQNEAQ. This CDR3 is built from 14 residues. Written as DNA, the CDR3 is TGTGCCAGCAGAAGGACAGGGGGCGACTATGGCTACACCTTC. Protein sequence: CASRRTGGDYGYTF.

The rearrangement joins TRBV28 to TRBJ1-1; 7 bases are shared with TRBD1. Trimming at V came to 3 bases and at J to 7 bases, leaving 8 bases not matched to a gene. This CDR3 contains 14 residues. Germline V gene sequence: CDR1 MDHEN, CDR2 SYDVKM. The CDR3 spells CASSLRGQYNEAFF. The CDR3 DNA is TGTGCCAGCAGTTTGAGGGGACAGTATAATGAAGCTTTCTTT.

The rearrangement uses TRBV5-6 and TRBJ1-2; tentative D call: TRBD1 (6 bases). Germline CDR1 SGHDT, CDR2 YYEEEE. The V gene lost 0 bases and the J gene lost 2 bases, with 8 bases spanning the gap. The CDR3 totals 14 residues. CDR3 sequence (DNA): TGTGCCAGCAGCTTGGTGCAGGGGAACTATGGCTACACCTTC. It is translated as CASSLVQGNYGYTF. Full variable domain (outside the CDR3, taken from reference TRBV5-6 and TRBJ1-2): DAGVTQSPTHLIKTRGQQVTLRCSPKSGHDTVSWYQQALGQGPQFIFQYYEEEERQRGNFPDRFSGHQFPNYSSELNVNALLLGDSALYLCASSLVQGNYGYTFGSGTRLTVV.